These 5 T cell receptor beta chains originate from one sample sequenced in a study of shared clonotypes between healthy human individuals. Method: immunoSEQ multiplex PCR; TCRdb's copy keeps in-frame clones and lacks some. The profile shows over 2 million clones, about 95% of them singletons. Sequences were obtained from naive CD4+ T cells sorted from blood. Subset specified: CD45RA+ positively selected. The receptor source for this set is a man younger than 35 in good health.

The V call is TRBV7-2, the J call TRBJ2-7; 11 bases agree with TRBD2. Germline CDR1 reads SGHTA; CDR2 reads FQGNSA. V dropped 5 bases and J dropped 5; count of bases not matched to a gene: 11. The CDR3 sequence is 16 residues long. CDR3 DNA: TGTGCCAGCAGCGCGGGACTAGCGGTCCCAAGAAACGAGCAGTACTTC. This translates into CASSAGLAVPRNEQYF.

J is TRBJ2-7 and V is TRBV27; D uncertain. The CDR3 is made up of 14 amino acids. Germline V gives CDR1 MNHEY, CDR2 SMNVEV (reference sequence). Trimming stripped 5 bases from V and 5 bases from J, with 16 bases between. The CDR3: CASSAPGPGNEQYF. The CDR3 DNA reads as TGTGCCAGCAGTGCGCCGGGCCCCGGAAACGAGCAGTACTTC.

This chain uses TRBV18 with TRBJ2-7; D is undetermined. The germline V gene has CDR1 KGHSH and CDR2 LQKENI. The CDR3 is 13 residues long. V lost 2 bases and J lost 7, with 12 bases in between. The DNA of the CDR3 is TGTGCCAGCTCACCAAACTGGACCCCTGAGCAGTACTTC. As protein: CASSPNWTPEQYF.

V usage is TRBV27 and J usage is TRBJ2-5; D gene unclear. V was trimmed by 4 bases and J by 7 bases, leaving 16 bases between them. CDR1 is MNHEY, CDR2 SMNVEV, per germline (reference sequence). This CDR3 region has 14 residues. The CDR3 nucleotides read TGTGCCAGCAGTTCTTTACTCATGGCAGGGACCCAGTACTTC. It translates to CASSSLLMAGTQYF.

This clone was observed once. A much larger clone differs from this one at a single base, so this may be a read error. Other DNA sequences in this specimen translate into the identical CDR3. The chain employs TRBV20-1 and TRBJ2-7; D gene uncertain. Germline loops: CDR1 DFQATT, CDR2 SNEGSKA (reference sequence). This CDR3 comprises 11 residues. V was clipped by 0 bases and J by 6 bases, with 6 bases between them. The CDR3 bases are TGCAGTGCTAGAGATCAGGTCGAGCAGTACTTC. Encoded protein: CSARDQVEQYF.